This T cell receptor beta chain is from a study of T cells in Graves' hyperthyroidism and ophthalmopathy (dated by TCRdb to 2018 to 2020). Concerning the study at large: Peripheral blood was collected at initial diagnosis, before any treatment. To identify distinguishing TCR V-J signatures, a discovery cohort of some 99 patients was used, comprising roughly 45 with Graves' ophthalmopathy and 57 with stable Graves' hyperthyroidism. In addition, the study compared T-cell repertoires in thyroid tissue and in blood from several Graves' hyperthyroidism patients. The paper describes TCR Vbeta CDR3 sequencing of 135 peripheral blood samples, made up of fewer than 50 ophthalmopathy patients, some 80 hyperthyroidism patients and 17 progressor patients. The approximately 97 discovery patients were randomly divided into training and test sets at a 7:3 ratio. Prospective prediction of ophthalmopathy was tested in an independent validation cohort consisting of 18 hyperthyroidism patients and some 17 patients who later progressed to ophthalmopathy. After sampling, hyperthyroidism patients received methimazole starting at 30 mg daily, and ophthalmopathy patients received high-dose intravenous methylprednisolone. Results the study describes overall, beyond this receptor: In validation, the model predicted progression to ophthalmopathy a median of about 6 months before onset, with about 67% sensitivity and roughly 72% specificity. Most expanded thyroid clonotypes (frequency above 0.001) were also found in blood, which suggests that blood repertoires may mirror thyroid immune responses. Sample size was not statistically predetermined, and investigators were not blinded to group allocation. In cross-validation, a model built on a 13 V-J signature told ophthalmopathy apart from stable hyperthyroidism with about 90% sensitivity and approximately 81% specificity, and in testing the same model reached 80%/75%.

V is reduced by 5 bases and J by 2 bases, leaving a spacing of 13 bases between them. CDR1 and CDR2 (SGHNT, YENEEA) derive from the germline V gene. The cysteine opens and the phenylalanine closes a CDR3 of 14 amino acids. Only the CDR3 DNA stays, 42 bases, in frame from base 1. This clonotype was observed at least ten times. This receptor's antigen is unknown. No per-base quality is available; no much larger clone lies one base away. Moderately to severely active disease, a Clinical Activity Score of at least 3, a NOSPECS grade of at least 4, and a duration under 3 months were present in ophthalmopathy patients. Any patient with an uncontrolled infection, another autoimmune disease, pregnancy or lactation was excluded. Clinical symptoms, serum thyroxine and TRAb, thyroid ultrasound, and orbital computed tomography formed the basis for the diagnoses. PBMCs were isolated from 10 ml of fresh peripheral blood by Ficoll-Paque density gradient centrifugation. Total RNA was extracted with Trizol reagent, and quality was checked on an Agilent 2100 Bioanalyzer.

The TCR beta CDR3 regions were amplified from RNA transcripts. A first-round RT-PCR of the TCR CDR3 used the HTBI primer set with the Qiagen OneStep RT-PCR kit. A second multiplex PCR round built the libraries, followed by size selection and purification. Paired-end sequencing of the libraries was performed with 100 bp reads on an Illumina HiSeq2000. Processing in the source paper ran as follows. SOAPnuke was used to process the raw data, removing reads that contained adapters or uncalled bases, had a mean Phred below 15, or lacked an exact match to the constant primer or identifier. High-quality paired reads were merged with COPE v1.2.5, and unique nucleotide sequences were defined as clonotypes. MiTCR v1.1 was used to align the clonotypes against IMGT TRBV, TRBD and TRBJ reference segments. Only V-J combinations with frequency above 0.0001, covering 98% to 99.2% of repertoires, were analysed. A TCS score was defined as the ratio of F50 (clonal expansion) to E x V (chaos), with BLOSUM62-based TCRdist applied between CDR3 peptides within each V-J. Welch's t-statistics and random forest reduced 500 to 550 V-J features to 13, which were used in a naive Bayes classifier (R e1071). The public reads were run again by TCRdb, first through fastp at Q25 and then through MiXCR, and only productive beta chains were kept. Every entry covers one CDR3 protein and lists the most common genes and DNA from its rows. The V and J calls come from TCRdb's annotation, not from the publication. The sample includes under 300,000 distinct CDR3 sequences, with about 20% observed a single time. The top ten clonotypes cover roughly 60% of the sample.

Sequencing used blood. The clonotype comes from a man aged 25 to 40 with Graves' ophthalmopathy. The V and J genes are TRBV11-3 and TRBJ2-7, and perhaps TRBD2 as D gene, on 5 matching bases. The nucleotides are TGTGCCAGCAGCGGACCCGGGAAAACCTACGAGCAGTACTTC. It translates as CASSGPGKTYEQYF. Supplemented by the reference TRBV11-3 and TRBJ2-7 proteins around the CDR3, the complete variable domain is EAGVVQSPRYKIIEKKQPVAFWCNPISGHNTLYWYLQNLGQGPELLIRYENEEAVDDSQLPKDRFSAERLKGVDSTLKIQPAELGDSAVYLCASSGPGKTYEQYFGPGTRLTVT.